These 7 T cell receptor beta chains were all obtained from the same sample, sequenced in a study of blood T cells in healthy people across ages. The authors ran a second PCR of about 6 to 12 cycles using a sample-barcoded 5' primer and a J-beta primer mix. TCRdb reprocessed the 5' RACE reads with MiXCR, giving one entry per CDR3 protein. The repertoire includes about 620,000 distinct CDR3 sequences, 45% to 60% of them detected once, and roughly 14% sits in the top ten. What was sequenced was blood. These TCRs come from a woman of 80 years or more in good health.

This chain links TRBV27 with TRBJ1-2, with TRBD1 as a possible D gene (5 bases). The V and J ends lost 3 bases and 2 bases respectively, with 7 bases between them. Germline V CDR1 and CDR2: MNHEY, SMNVEV (reference sequence). The CDR3 is 13 amino acids. The CDR3 spells CASSFAGNYGYTF. The DNA of the CDR3 is TGTGCCAGCAGTTTTGCAGGGAACTATGGCTACACCTTC.

The rearrangement links TRBV7-3 to TRBJ2-3; D is possibly TRBD1 or TRBD2 (7 bases each). V was pared by 5 bases and J by 4 bases, with 19 bases between. Germline CDR1 is SGHTA and CDR2 is FQGTGA. CDR3 length: 16 amino acids. The CDR3 protein is CASSPQGQGGADTQYF. CDR3 bases: TGTGCCAGCAGCCCACAGGGGCAGGGGGGGGCAGATACGCAGTATTTT.

This clonotype was seen many times. This sequence joins TRBV5-1 and TRBJ2-3, with D hard to call. Between the trimmed V and J ends, which lost 4 bases and 0 bases, there was a span of 9 bases. The CDR3 loop spans 14 amino acids. In germline, CDR1 is SGHRS, CDR2 YFSETQ. CDR3 coding DNA: TGCGCCAGCAGCATACCGGAGAGCACAGATACGCAGTATTTT. Translating it yields CASSIPESTDTQYF.

The chain joins TRBV29-1 to TRBJ2-1; D is uncertain. CDR1 is SQVTM, CDR2 ANQGSEA, per germline. This CDR3 has 13 residues. Trimming removed 0 bases from V and 7 bases from J, with 10 bases in between. The DNA for the CDR3 is TGCAGCGTTGAAGAGAACACTCGGAATGAGCAGTTCTTC. This gives the protein CSVEENTRNEQFF.

The gene calls are TRBV7-9 and TRBJ1-5; D unresolved. Trimming pared 4 bases from V and 2 bases from J, leaving 12 bases between. The CDR3 runs 15 residues. Germline loops: CDR1 SEHNR, CDR2 FQNEAQ (reference sequence). CDR3 sequence: CASSSTQKGNQPQHF. The CDR3 DNA reads TGTGCCAGCAGCTCGACCCAGAAGGGCAATCAGCCCCAGCATTTT.

In this sample, this clonotype turned up many times. The J gene is TRBJ2-1, the V gene TRBV28; 9 nucleotides line up with TRBD2. Trimming removed 5 bases from V and 2 bases from J; junction bases left unmatched: 7. The germline V gene encodes CDR1 MDHEN and CDR2 SYDVKM. The CDR3 extends over 16 amino acids. The CDR3, as DNA: TGTGCCAGCAGTCGCGAGGCTAGCGGGGCCTACAATGAGCAGTTCTTC. Its protein product is CASSREASGAYNEQFF.

This clonotype was counted a single time. The chain carries TRBV30 and TRBJ2-2; D gene uncertain. This CDR3 is 14 amino acids long. V dropped 1 base and J dropped 4 bases, with 10 bases sitting between them. Looked up from germline, CDR1 is GTSNPN and CDR2 is SVGIG (reference sequence). CDR3 bases: TGTGCCTGGAGTGGTGGCAGGTCCACCGGGGAGCTGTTTTTT. Protein product: CAWSGGRSTGELFF.